This TCR beta chain originates from a study of cytomegalovirus exposure and HLA in healthy donors. This clone has just a few counts. PCR amplification relied on 60 Vbeta primers (plus 13 Jbeta primers). The protocol was immunoSEQ multiplex PCR, while the TCRdb copy is restricted to in-frame clones and leaves out a portion. The table records roughly 160,000 clones, approximately 80% of them present only once. Germline CDR1 SQVTM, CDR2 ANQGSEA. This CDR3 has 14 residues. The junction had 8 bases not matched to a gene; V was cut back by 4 bases and J by 2 bases. Sequencing was carried out using PBMCs. The rearrangement links TRBV29-1 to TRBJ2-7; 7 bases agree with TRBD1. The receptor's source is a male donor in good health and CMV-seronegative. CDR3 DNA sequence: TGCAGCGTTGCCTCGACAGGGTTCCCCTACGAGCAGTACTTC. Encoded protein: CSVASTGFPYEQYF.